Below, 14 T cell receptor beta chains from the same sample are listed, as sequenced in a study of blood T cell repertoires in COVID-19. Repertoires were generated with immunoSEQ multiplex PCR, while TCRdb's copy carries only in-frame clones and drops some. The repertoire holds nearly 300,000 clones, with about nine tenths as singletons. Sequencing was done on a sample of PBMCs or T cells enriched from blood (not recorded which). The receptors come from a woman aged 50 to 60 who had been exposed to COVID-19.

This chain connects TRBV11-3 to TRBJ2-7; a possible D gene is TRBD2 (5 bases). V lost 3 bases and J lost 3, with 9 bases in between. The V gene's germline CDR1 is SGHNT and CDR2 YENEEA. The CDR3 length is 13 residues. CDR3 amino acids: CASSFSSRYEQYF. The CDR3 region has the DNA TGTGCCAGCAGCTTCTCTAGCCGCTACGAGCAGTACTTC. The full variable domain, completed using reference TRBV11-3 and TRBJ2-7, is EAGVVQSPRYKIIEKKQPVAFWCNPISGHNTLYWYLQNLGQGPELLIRYENEEAVDDSQLPKDRFSAERLKGVDSTLKIQPAELGDSAVYLCASSFSSRYEQYFGPGTRLTVT.

This clone showed up just once. Other DNA sequences in this specimen translate into the identical CDR3. The genes are TRBV18 and TRBJ1-2; D perhaps matches TRBD1 (6 bases). Trimming removed 3 bases from V and 2 bases from J, with 10 bases in between. CDR3 length: 14 residues. Looked up from germline, CDR1 is KGHSH and CDR2 is LQKENI. For the CDR3, the DNA is TGTGCCAGCTCACCGGACAGAGCCAACTATGGCTACACCTTC. Protein: CASSPDRANYGYTF.

The count of this clone is one. The chain is built from TRBV18 and TRBJ1-3; D unresolved. The CDR3 extends over 17 amino acids. CDR1 KGHSH and CDR2 LQKENI come from the germline V gene. Trimming shortened V by 1 base and J by 1 base, and 14 bases separated the two germline ends. The CDR3 loop reads CASSPLAGKASGNTIYF. CDR3 coding DNA: TGTGCCAGCTCACCACTTGCAGGAAAAGCTTCTGGAAACACCATATATTTT.

This clone was picked up a small number of times. The chain is built from TRBV7-2 and TRBJ2-3, with unresolved D. CDR3 length: 15 amino acids. Trimming cost V 1 base and J 2 bases, with 10 bases left between them. CDR1 SGHTA and CDR2 FQGNSA come from the germline V gene. The CDR3 nucleotides read TGTGCCAGCAGCTTAGTGCGAGGCGCCACAGATACGCAGTATTTT. Amino acid sequence: CASSLVRGATDTQYF.

This clone is a singleton in its sample. This chain links TRBV24-1 with TRBJ2-1; 10 bases are a match to TRBD1. The junction had 5 bases not matched to a gene; V was cut back by 2 bases and J by 5 bases. The CDR3 is made up of 16 amino acids. Germline lookup yields CDR1 KGHDR and CDR2 SFDVKD. The CDR3 region has the DNA TGTGCCACCAGTGATTCCCGACAGGGGGCTGACAATGAGCAGTTCTTC. This sequence encodes CATSDSRQGADNEQFF.

This clone is a singleton in its sample. For the CDR3, the DNA is TGTGCCAGCAGTTCTTCTCTAGCGGGGGGGCAAGATACGCAGTATTTT. Its protein product is CASSSSLAGGQDTQYF. The chain is built from TRBV7-6 and TRBJ2-3, with 12 nucleotides matching TRBD2. Germline values: CDR1 SGHVS, CDR2 FNYEAQ. The CDR3 loop spans 16 amino acids. With 6 bases clipped from V and 5 bases from J, the junction kept 9 bases outside the gene matches.

The chain uses TRBV10-3 and TRBJ1-5; D uncertain. V lost 0 bases, J lost 0 bases, and 6 bases lay in between. The germline gives CDR1 ENHRY, CDR2 SYGVKD. This CDR3 has 15 amino acids. The CDR3 bases are TGTGCCATCAGTGAGTCAGAGTTTAGCAATCAGCCCCAGCATTTT. Translated, it gives CAISESEFSNQPQHF.

This clone was detected once. The rearrangement joins TRBV15 to TRBJ1-1, with D unresolved. Germline V gene sequence: CDR1 LNHNV, CDR2 YYDKDF (reference sequence). Deletions cut 0 bases from V and 5 bases from J, with 7 bases between. The CDR3 extends over 13 amino acids. The CDR3 DNA sequence: TGTGCCACCAGCAGAGATCTTTTTACTGAAGCTTTCTTT. Translated: CATSRDLFTEAFF.

This sequence joins TRBV28 and TRBJ1-5, with no clear D. Germline CDR1 is MDHEN and CDR2 is SYDVKM. This CDR3 contains 12 residues. The ends were cut back, 7 bases at V and 6 bases at J, with 10 bases in the middle. The CDR3, as DNA: TGTGCCAGCACCCGGAGGGTTCAGCCCCAGCATTTT. It yields the protein CASTRRVQPQHF.

The genes are TRBV7-8 and TRBJ1-5; D unresolved. CDR3 length: 15 residues. V was clipped by 4 bases and J by 0 bases, with 10 bases between them. CDR1 SGHVS and CDR2 FQNEAQ come from the germline V gene. CDR3 loop: CASSSPSLSNQPQHF. As DNA, the CDR3 is TGTGCCAGCAGCTCCCCGTCCCTTAGCAATCAGCCCCAGCATTTT. Drawing the rest from reference TRBV7-8 and TRBJ1-5, the complete variable domain is GAGVSQSPRYKVAKRGQDVALRCDPISGHVSLFWYQQALGQGPEFLTYFQNEAQLDKSGLPSDRFFAERPEGSVSTLKIQRTQQEDSAVYLCASSSPSLSNQPQHFGDGTRLSIL.

This clone was seen only a few times. The rearrangement uses TRBV3-1 (or the pseudogene TRBV3-2) and TRBJ2-5, with D hard to call. Germline CDR1 and CDR2: LGHDT and YNNKEL (reference sequence). The V end lost 5 bases, the J end lost 0 bases, and 7 bases lay between the germline ends. The CDR3 is 13 residues long. This chain's CDR3 is CASSRRYQETQYF. CDR3 bases: TGTGCCAGCAGCAGGCGGTACCAAGAGACCCAGTACTTC.

The CDR3 spells CASHPRANYNEQFF. The DNA for the CDR3 is TGTGCCAGCCACCCCAGAGCGAACTACAATGAGCAGTTCTTC. The V call is TRBV5-4, the J call TRBJ2-1; no firm D call. V was cut by 7 bases and J by 3 bases, with 14 bases left in between. The CDR3 covers 14 residues. CDR1 is SGHNT, CDR2 YYREEE, per germline (reference sequence).

The V gene is TRBV15, the J gene TRBJ1-1; D is undetermined. Per the germline V gene, CDR1 is LNHNV and CDR2 is YYDKDF (reference sequence). CDR3 length: 13 residues. The V end was cut by 10 bases, the J end by 4 bases, with 16 bases between. CDR3: CASLQMPSTEAFF. In nucleotides, the CDR3 is TGTGCCAGTCTACAAATGCCTAGCACTGAAGCTTTCTTT.

This chain connects TRBV7-2 to TRBJ1-5, with 10 bases matching TRBD1. J gave up 6 bases and V 1 base, and 6 bases lay outside the gene matches. Germline V lookup: CDR1 SGHTA, CDR2 FQGNSA. The CDR3 covers 16 residues. The CDR3 sequence: CASSLVTGGLGQPQHF. The CDR3 DNA reads TGTGCCAGCAGCTTAGTGACAGGGGGCTTAGGTCAGCCCCAGCATTTT.